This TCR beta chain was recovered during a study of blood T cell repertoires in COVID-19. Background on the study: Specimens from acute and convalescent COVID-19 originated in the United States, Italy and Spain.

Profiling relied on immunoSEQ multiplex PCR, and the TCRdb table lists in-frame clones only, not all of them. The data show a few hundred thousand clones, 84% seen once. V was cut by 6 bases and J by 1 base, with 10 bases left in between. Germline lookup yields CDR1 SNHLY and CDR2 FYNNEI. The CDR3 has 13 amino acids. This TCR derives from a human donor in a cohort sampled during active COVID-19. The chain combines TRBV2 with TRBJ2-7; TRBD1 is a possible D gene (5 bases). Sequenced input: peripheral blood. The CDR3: CASSRENSYEQYF. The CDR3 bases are TGTGCCAGCAGCAGGGAAAATTCCTACGAGCAGTACTTC.